This TCR beta chain was profiled in a study of blood T cell repertoires in COVID-19. Turning to the study itself: From the United States, Italy and Spain came samples of acute and convalescent COVID-19. From T cells, B-cell-depleted T cells, or PBMCs came the material, which was cDNA or gDNA.

This CDR3 contains 16 residues. This clone appeared once. Per the authors' pipeline: Cell counts per sample came from amplifying reference gene primers. Profiled with immunoSEQ multiplex PCR; TCRdb holds only in-frame clones, not every one. The V and J calls and clone size are taken from that table; D and trimming were inferred from the DNA. Among roughly 250,000 clones listed, 65% to 85% were seen once. This receptor was identified in a person aged 70 to 85 with COVID-19, enrolled during active disease. The sequenced sample was peripheral blood. The gene calls are TRBV21-1 and TRBJ1-3; TRBD1, the table's D call, was not compared with the DNA. TRBV21-1 counts as a pseudogene. This chain's CDR3 is CASSKRKGRLENTIYF. For the CDR3, the DNA is TGTGCCAGCAGCAAAAGGAAGGGGCGTTTGGAAAACACCATATATTTT.